Below, one T cell receptor (beta chain) is given with its context. CDR3 size: 15 residues. J was trimmed by 3 bases and V by 6 bases; bases with no gene match: 10. Germline V gives CDR1 SQVTM, CDR2 ANQGSEA. Original handling: Amplification of reference gene primers was used by the study to estimate nucleated cell counts. The data were produced by immunoSEQ multiplex PCR, yet TCRdb's version contains in-frame clones alone and is incomplete. V and J calls and clone size follow that table, whereas D and trimming were derived from the DNA. The repertoire includes fewer than 250,000 clones, 90% of them detected once, and roughly 16% sits in the top ten. These data come from a study of blood T cell repertoires in COVID-19.

The chain has TRBV29-1 and TRBJ2-1; 8 nucleotides align to TRBD1. Sequences were obtained from PBMCs or T cells enriched from blood (not recorded which). The clonotype originates from a man aged 25 to 40 who had been exposed to COVID-19. CDR3: CSVAETGDFYNEQFF. CDR3 DNA sequence: TGCAGCGTCGCCGAGACAGGGGATTTCTACAATGAGCAGTTCTTC.